The TCR beta chain under discussion was sequenced for a study of T cell responses to AZD1222 COVID-19 vaccine listed by TCRdb under 2021. At the level of the whole study: AZD1222 recipients whose second dose came at about 4 weeks and those whose second dose came at about 12 weeks were combined into one group, since spike-specific TCR depth and breadth did not differ between the two schedules. TCR sequencing covered fewer than 250 trial participants: 200 to 220 given two doses of AZD1222 and 26 given two doses of MenACWY control vaccine. Trial participants were enrolled into age subgroups of 18-55, 56-69 and 70-plus years, which contained 148, 28 and 57 TCR-sequenced participants, respectively. Overall results and qualifications from the work: No day 14 peak-response samples were available, so repertoires were characterized only after the peak T cell response. After two AZD1222 doses, spike-specific TCR breadth and depth were significantly higher than at day 0 and than in MenACWY recipients. Conclusions about previously exposed vaccinees are limited, since just 5 or 6 AZD1222 recipients were seropositive for SARS-CoV-2 at baseline. The whole spike protein was spanned by vaccine-associated CD4 TCRs, and dominant responses were seen in regions 160-218 and 743-854. Participants were mostly white British and included more females than males, and it was suggested by the authors that clonal diversity may have been underestimated. Nearly half of unique spike-specific TCRs reportedly recognized epitopes outside regions mutated in the B.1.351 and B.1.1.7 variants. In the small 56-69-year group, the increase in depth fell short of significance, most likely because of low power.

To note about this clone: The antigen it binds to is not known. Base qualities were left out, and no much larger clone turns up one base away.

CDR1 SGHVS and CDR2 FQNEAQ were looked up in the germline V gene. V is shortened by 6 bases, J by 4 bases, and the region joining them spans 10 bases. Inclusive of the bounding cysteine and phenylalanine, the CDR3 is 14 residues long. Only the CDR3 part of the read is kept: 42 bases, read in frame from the first base. Sample time point, as interpreted from the label and publication: baseline before first vaccination. The vaccinee samples were drawn from two UK trials, COV001 and COV002, one of which was a single-blind randomized controlled phase 2/3 trial testing AZD1222 (ChAdOx1 nCoV-19) in healthy adults. For TCRbeta chain sequencing, PBMC samples from trial participants were taken at day 0 and at day 28 after the second dose. The CDR3 regions of human TCRbeta chains were analyzed by immunosequencing. The published analysis was carried out like this. Repertoire TCRs were matched against a reference library of SARS-CoV-2-specific TCRs generated with the MIRA antigen-specificity platform. Breadth meant the fraction of unique TCRs that were SARS-CoV-2-associated, whereas depth meant the fraction of total T cells that were SARS-CoV-2-associated. Each spike-specific TCR was assigned to its reactive spike region and to a CD4 or CD8 class using the MIRA data. Log10-transformed breadth and depth values were compared by one-way ANOVA with Sidak's multiple comparisons tests. This is the immuneACCESS table as TCRdb keeps it, with only in-frame sequences that have V and J called. A part of the clones is gone; compared with another copy, unresolved V genes explain less than half, and the rest is unexplained. V and J calls and clone size are as listed in that table; D and trimming were resolved from the DNA. The sample data list roughly 100,000 clones, and less than 95% of these were observed just once. About 5% of the sample belongs to the ten largest clones.

Sequencing was performed on peripheral blood, taken on day 0 of AZD1222 vaccination. This TCR was sampled from an adult in good health. The sequence is built from TRBV7-8 and TRBJ1-6; the D gene is perhaps TRBD1, on 5 matching bases. In nucleotides, the sequence is TGTGCCAGCAGGCAGGGAGCTTATAATTCACCCCTCCACTTT. Its coded protein is CASRQGAYNSPLHF.